The rows below give T cell receptor beta chains drawn from one sample of a study of human T cells and chemical hapten exposure. From the RACE reads, TCRdb called clonotypes with MiXCR, one entry per CDR3 protein. The sample includes some 350,000 distinct CDR3 sequences, around 6% seen only once; the top ten take more than 5.5%. The sequences come from whole blood, collected in connection with sensitization to the hapten diphenylcyclopropenone (DPC). The receptor source for this set is a woman younger than 30 with alopecia areata. Some clones in this sample may be carry-over from other donors' samples. Each CDR3 is given with its conserved first and last residue. A D gene is named only where the DNA matches it firmly. Size is omitted from some rows. Given values are once, few, many or a class for expanded clones.

J,D,V,size,length,DNA,CDR3
TRBJ1-3,TRBD1,TRBV7-2,few,17,TGTGCCAGCAGCACCGCCGGGACAGGGGGCTCTGGAAACACCATATATTTT,CASSTAGTGGSGNTIYF
TRBJ2-7,.,TRBV12-3/TRBV12-4,.,14,TGTGCCAGCAGTCGACCGGGACGGAACTACGAGCAGTACTTC,CASSRPGRNYEQYF
TRBJ2-3,.,TRBV12-3/TRBV12-4,many,13,TGTGCCAGCAAACCGACTAGCACAGATACGCAGTATTTT,CASKPTSTDTQYF
TRBJ1-1,.,TRBV9,once,17,TGTGCCAGCAGCGTAGTGAAGAGGCCGAGAAGGAACACTGAAGCTTTCTTT,CASSVVKRPRRNTEAFF
TRBJ1-1,TRBD1,TRBV2,.,14,TGTGCCAGGGACAGGCGGAACGCGGACACTGAAGCTTTCTTT,CARDRRNADTEAFF
TRBJ1-1,.,TRBV29-1,many,13,TGCAGCGTTGAACCCCAGGAGAACACTGAAGCTTTCTTT,CSVEPQENTEAFF
TRBJ2-7,.,TRBV4-1,few,15,TGCGCCAGCAGCTTTGAGAGACTGAGCTCCTACGAGCAGTACTTC,CASSFERLSSYEQYF
TRBJ1-2,.,TRBV27,many,14,TGTGCCAGCAGAGGGAACAGGGCCCACTATGGCTACACCTTC,CASRGNRAHYGYTF
TRBJ1-2,.,TRBV6-2/TRBV6-3,many,13,TGTGCCAGCAGTCTGGACAGCAACTATGGCTACACCTTC,CASSLDSNYGYTF
TRBJ2-1,.,TRBV12-3/TRBV12-4,.,14,TGTGCCAGCAGTTTCGGCAGGGAGTACAATGAGCAGTTCTTC,CASSFGREYNEQFF
TRBJ1-5,.,TRBV20-1,many,16,TGCAGTGCTAGAGAGGCACGGGGGGGGCGATTTCAGCCCCAGCATTTT,CSAREARGGRFQPQHF
TRBJ2-5,.,TRBV10-3,many,13,TGTGCCATCAGTGGGTCTCTCCAAGAGACCCAGTACTTC,CAISGSLQETQYF
TRBJ2-5,TRBD1,TRBV7-9,.,15,TGTGCCAGCAGCCCGCCGACAGGGCTCCAAGAGACCCAGTACTTC,CASSPPTGLQETQYF
TRBJ1-4,.,TRBV12-3/TRBV12-4,few,12,TGTGCCAGCATGCGGGATAATGAAAAACTGTTTTTT,CASMRDNEKLFF
TRBJ1-2,TRBD1,TRBV2,many,15,TGTGCCAGCAGTGAGGGGCAGGGGGCGAACTATGGCTACACCTTC,CASSEGQGANYGYTF
TRBJ1-1,.,TRBV18,many,13,TGTGCCAGCTCACAGGGCAAGGGCACTGAAGCTTTCTTT,CASSQGKGTEAFF
TRBJ2-7,.,TRBV29-1,many,10,TGCAGCGTCCTGGACTACGAGCAGTACTTC,CSVLDYEQYF
TRBJ2-3,.,TRBV7-3,.,13,TGTGCCAGCAGCTTGAGGGAACCAGATACGCAGTATTTT,CASSLREPDTQYF
TRBJ2-3,TRBD2,TRBV6-5,.,15,TGTGCCAGCTCATGGGGACTAGCGGGCCCAGATACGCAGTATTTT,CASSWGLAGPDTQYF
TRBJ1-2,.,TRBV7-6,many,13,TGTGCCAGCAGCATCCAGGGCGGTGGTGGCTACACCTTC,CASSIQGGGGYTF
TRBJ2-7,.,TRBV28,.,13,TGTGCCAGCAGACGACAGTTAGGCTACGAGCAGTACTTC,CASRRQLGYEQYF
TRBJ2-2,TRBD1,TRBV10-3,.,15,TGTGCCTCCCGACAGGGCCAACTGAACACCGGGGAGCTGTTTTTT,CASRQGQLNTGELFF
TRBJ1-3,.,TRBV6-2/TRBV6-3,.,11,TGTGCCAGCAGCAACAGCTACACCATATATTTT,CASSNSYTIYF
TRBJ1-1,TRBD1,TRBV7-2,many,13,TGTGCCAGCAGCCCACAGGGGCCCCCTGAAGCTTTCTTT,CASSPQGPPEAFF
TRBJ1-1,TRBD1,TRBV27,few,14,TGTGCCAGCAGTTGGGACAGGGCAGGCACTGAAGCTTTCTTT,CASSWDRAGTEAFF
TRBJ1-1,.,TRBV7-2,many,15,TGTGCCAGCAGCTCTCTACAGGCCGCAGGCACTGAAGCTTTCTTT,CASSSLQAAGTEAFF
TRBJ2-1,TRBD2,TRBV2,many,17,TGTGCCAGCAGTGAAGAGACTAGCGGGGGTCCCAACAATGAGCAGTTCTTC,CASSEETSGGPNNEQFF
TRBJ2-5,.,TRBV6-2/TRBV6-3,.,15,TGTACCAGCAGTTACCTCCTACGGCTGACGGAGACCCAGTACTTC,CTSSYLLRLTETQYF
TRBJ2-3,TRBD2,TRBV7-2,few,19,TGTGCCAGCAGCCCGTTACCCCTTACTAGCGGGGGGTCCACAGATACGCAGTATTTT,CASSPLPLTSGGSTDTQYF
TRBJ1-5,.,TRBV2,.,15,TGTGCCAGCAGTGAGAGTTCCAGGGACGGCCAGCCCCAGCATTTT,CASSESSRDGQPQHF
TRBJ2-3,TRBD2,TRBV11-1,.,16,TGTGCCAGCAGCCCCGCCTGGACTAGCTCTGCAGATACGCAGTATTTT,CASSPAWTSSADTQYF
TRBJ2-2,.,TRBV19,many,17,TGTGCCAGTAGCCTGGAGGGTTATGCTCAGAACACCGGGGAGCTGTTTTTT,CASSLEGYAQNTGELFF
TRBJ1-2,TRBD1,TRBV6-5,many,14,TGTGCCAGCATGAGGCAGGGGGCGGACTATGGCTACACCTTC,CASMRQGADYGYTF
TRBJ2-1,.,TRBV24-1,few,12,TGTGCCACCAGTGTAAGGGGAGATGAGCAGTTCTTC,CATSVRGDEQFF
TRBJ1-4,TRBD1,TRBV28,many,15,TGTGCCAGCAGTTCCGGACAGGGGGCGTATGAAAAACTGTTTTTT,CASSSGQGAYEKLFF
TRBJ1-2,TRBD1,TRBV19,few,13,TGTGCCAGTAGTATGGGACAGCCTATTGGCTACACCTTC,CASSMGQPIGYTF
TRBJ1-2,.,TRBV27,.,13,TGTGCCAGCAGTTTATCGATCGGGAATGGCTACACCTTC,CASSLSIGNGYTF
TRBJ2-7,.,TRBV7-9,many,11,TGTGCCAGCAGCCTGCTAGCCGAGCAGTACTTC,CASSLLAEQYF
TRBJ2-7,.,TRBV7-2,few,15,TGTGCCAGCAGCTTACACGGCCTTAGCTCCTACGAGCAGTACTTC,CASSLHGLSSYEQYF
TRBJ2-3,.,TRBV29-1,few,14,TGCAGCGGGACGTCAGGAAGCTACACAGATACGCAGTATTTT,CSGTSGSYTDTQYF
TRBJ2-4,.,TRBV6-5,few,13,TGTGCCAGCAGTAAATGGGGGGAGGACATTCAGTACTTC,CASSKWGEDIQYF
TRBJ1-5,.,TRBV10-3,many,15,TGTGCCATCGGGGATGGGGAAGGAGGCCATCAGCCCCAGCATTTT,CAIGDGEGGHQPQHF
TRBJ1-2,.,TRBV2,.,13,TGTGCCAGCAGTGAAGCGGTGACGAGTGGCTACACCTTC,CASSEAVTSGYTF
TRBJ2-3,TRBD2,TRBV6-2/TRBV6-3,.,16,TGTGCCAGCAGTAACCTAGGCGGGGGGGCTCCAGATACGCAGTATTTT,CASSNLGGGAPDTQYF
TRBJ2-3,.,TRBV7-2,.,12,TGTGCCAGCAGCCTGACAGGAACTACGCAGTATTTT,CASSLTGTTQYF
TRBJ1-6,TRBD1,TRBV4-1,few,15,TGCGCCAGCAGCCAAGATAACAGGGGAAATTCACCCCTCCACTTT,CASSQDNRGNSPLHF
TRBJ1-1,.,TRBV6-5,few,16,TGTGCCAGCAGTTACTCGATCGAGGGCCCGAACACTGAAGCTTTCTTT,CASSYSIEGPNTEAFF
TRBJ1-2,.,TRBV12-3/TRBV12-4,.,15,TGTGCCAGCAGTGCCCGACGAGCACCCCTGGGAGGCTACACCTTC,CASSARRAPLGGYTF
TRBJ2-5,TRBD2,TRBV28,.,14,TGTGCCAGCAGTTTGAGACTAGCAAAAGAGACCCAGTACTTC,CASSLRLAKETQYF
TRBJ1-1,TRBD1,TRBV2,many,12,TGTGCCAGCAGCCCGGGGACAGCTGAAGCTTTCTTT,CASSPGTAEAFF
TRBJ2-7,.,TRBV14,few,14,TGTGCCAGCAGCCAAGATCAGCCCGGGTACGAGCAGTACTTC,CASSQDQPGYEQYF